These 11 T cell receptor beta chains were all obtained from the same sample, sequenced in a study of blood T cell repertoires in COVID-19. The table came from immunoSEQ multiplex PCR; TCRdb's copy has only in-frame clones and leaves some out. The sample holds some 150,000 clones, approximately 90% seen once. Material for sequencing was peripheral blood. These TCRs come from a woman in her 40s with acute or convalescent COVID-19.

This clone occurred once. The V gene is TRBV19, the J gene TRBJ1-2; 10 bases agree with TRBD1. Per germline, CDR1 LNHDA and CDR2 SQIVND (reference sequence). This CDR3 comprises 15 residues. The J segment lost 4 bases and the V segment lost 6 bases, leaving 8 bases of the junction unmatched. The CDR3 here is CASSFDRGPLYGYTF. In nucleotides, the CDR3 is TGTGCCAGTAGCTTCGACAGGGGGCCTCTCTATGGCTACACCTTC.

A few counts support this clone. This sequence joins TRBV3-1 (or the pseudogene TRBV3-2) and TRBJ1-5; D is unclear. Germline CDR1 reads LGHDT; CDR2 reads YNNKEL (reference sequence). This CDR3 is built from 14 residues. Trimming pared 4 bases from V and 2 bases from J, leaving 9 bases between. CDR3 sequence (DNA): TGTGCCAGCAGCCTCTCGGGTCGCAATCAGCCCCAGCATTTT. It translates to CASSLSGRNQPQHF.

This chain links TRBV29-1 with TRBJ2-1, with D tentatively TRBD2 (7 bases). V was trimmed by 3 bases and J by 10 bases, leaving 16 bases between them. Germline CDR1 SQVTM, CDR2 ANQGSEA. The CDR3 has 13 amino acids. The CDR3 nucleotides are TGCAGCGTTGAGGGGGGGCGCCGCAGGGAGCAGTTCTTC. It codes for CSVEGGRRREQFF.

The CDR3 loop reads CASSMGTPSGVSYEQYF. The CDR3 region has the DNA TGTGCCAGTAGTATGGGGACCCCTAGCGGGGTCTCCTACGAGCAGTACTTC. The chain recombines TRBV19 with TRBJ2-7, with 9 bases fitting TRBD2. J was trimmed by 0 bases and V by 3 bases; bases with no gene match: 9. Germline CDR1 and CDR2: LNHDA and SQIVND (reference sequence). This CDR3 contains 17 residues.

This clone was counted only a few times. The chain is built from TRBV24-1 and TRBJ1-2; D is unclear. The CDR3 runs to 15 residues. CDR1 and CDR2 (germline): KGHDR, SFDVKD. V was shortened by 3 bases and J by 4 bases, with 14 bases between the two germline ends. The CDR3 nucleotides read TGTGCCACCAGTGATCCGGGTCTGAATAGCTATGGCTACACCTTC. Its translation: CATSDPGLNSYGYTF.

The chain is built from TRBV7-3 and TRBJ2-1, with TRBD2 matching over 9 bases. Trimming cost V 5 bases and J 4 bases; bases outside gene matches: 9. Germline loops: CDR1 SGHTA, CDR2 FQGTGA. The CDR3 consists of 16 residues. The CDR3 DNA is TGTGCCAGCAGCCCATCGGGACTAGCCGCTTACAATGAGCAGTTCTTC. Residues: CASSPSGLAAYNEQFF.

The genes are TRBV7-3 and TRBJ2-3, with 7 bases lining up with TRBD2. V was pared by 3 bases and J by 1 base, with 4 bases of the junction left unmatched. CDR1 SGHTA and CDR2 FQGTGA come from the germline V gene. The CDR3 runs to 15 residues. CDR3 loop: CASSFGLGRTDTQYF. The CDR3, as DNA: TGTGCCAGCAGCTTTGGACTAGGACGCACAGATACGCAGTATTTT.

This clone was counted between two and nine times. The chain is built from TRBV7-9 and TRBJ2-7; 7 bases match TRBD1. With 3 bases clipped from V and 2 bases from J, the junction kept 7 bases outside the gene matches. The CDR3 totals 15 residues. Germline V gene sequence: CDR1 SEHNR, CDR2 FQNEAQ (reference sequence). CDR3 coding DNA: TGTGCCAGCAGCTTTGGCAGGGGGTCTACCTACGAGCAGTACTTC. Translated: CASSFGRGSTYEQYF.

This chain links TRBV21-1 with TRBJ1-2; TRBD1, the table's D call, was not compared with the DNA. TRBV21-1 is a pseudogene locus. This CDR3 region has 16 residues. The CDR3 DNA follows: TGTGCCAGCAGCAAACCTACAGGCTGTGTGGACTATGGCTACACCTTC. Translation gives CASSKPTGCVDYGYTF.

The CDR3 reads CASSREGQGQETQYF. CDR3 in DNA: TGCGCCAGCAGCAGGGAAGGACAGGGCCAAGAGACCCAGTACTTC. The chain employs TRBV5-1 and TRBJ2-5; TRBD1 aligns across 8 bases. Germline-derived CDR1 and CDR2 are SGHRS and YFSETQ. The V segment lost 4 bases and the J segment 1 base; nucleotides outside the gene matches: 6. This CDR3 has 15 amino acids.

This chain links TRBV11-1 with TRBJ2-5; D not certain. The CDR3 has 11 residues. V lost 5 bases, J lost 2 bases, and 3 bases lay in between. Germline values: CDR1 SGHAT, CDR2 FQDESV (reference sequence). The CDR3 here is CASSTQETQYF. CDR3 sequence (DNA): TGTGCCAGCAGCACTCAAGAGACCCAGTACTTC.